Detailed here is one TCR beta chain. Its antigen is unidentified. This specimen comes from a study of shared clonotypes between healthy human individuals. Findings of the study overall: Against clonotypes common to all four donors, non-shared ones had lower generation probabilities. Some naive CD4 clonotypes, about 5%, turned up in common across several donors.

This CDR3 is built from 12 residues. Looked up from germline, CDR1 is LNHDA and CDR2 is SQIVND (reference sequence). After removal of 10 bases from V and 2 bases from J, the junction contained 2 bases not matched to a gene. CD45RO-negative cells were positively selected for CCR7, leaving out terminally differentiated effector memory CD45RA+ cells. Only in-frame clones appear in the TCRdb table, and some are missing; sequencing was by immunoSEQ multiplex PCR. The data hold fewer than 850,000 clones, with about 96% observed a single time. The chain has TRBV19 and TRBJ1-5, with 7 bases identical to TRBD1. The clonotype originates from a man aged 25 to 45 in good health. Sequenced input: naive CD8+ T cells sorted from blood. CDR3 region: CATGQGNQPQHF. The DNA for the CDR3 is TGTGCCACCGGACAGGGCAATCAGCCCCAGCATTTT.